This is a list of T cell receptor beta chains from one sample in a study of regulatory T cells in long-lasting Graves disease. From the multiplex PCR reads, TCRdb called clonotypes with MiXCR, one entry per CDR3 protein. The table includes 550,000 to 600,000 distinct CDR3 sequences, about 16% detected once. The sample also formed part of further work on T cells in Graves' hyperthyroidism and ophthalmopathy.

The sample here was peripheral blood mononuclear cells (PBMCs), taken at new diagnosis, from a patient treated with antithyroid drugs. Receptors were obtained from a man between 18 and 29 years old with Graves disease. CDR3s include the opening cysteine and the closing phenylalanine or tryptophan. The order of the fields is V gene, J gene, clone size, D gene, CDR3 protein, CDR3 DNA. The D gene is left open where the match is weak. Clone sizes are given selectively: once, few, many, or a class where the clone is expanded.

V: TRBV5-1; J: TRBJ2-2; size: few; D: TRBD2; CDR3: CASSLEGLGETGELFF; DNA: TGCGCCAGCAGCCTCGAGGGACTAGGAGAAACCGGGGAGCTGTTTTTT
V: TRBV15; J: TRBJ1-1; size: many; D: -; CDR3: CATSRDRSGRNTEAFF; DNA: TGTGCCACCAGCAGAGATAGGTCAGGAAGGAACACTGAAGCTTTCTTT
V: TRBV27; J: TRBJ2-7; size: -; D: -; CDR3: CASSLKGNSYEQYF; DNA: TGTGCCAGCAGTTTGAAGGGAAACTCCTACGAGCAGTACTTC
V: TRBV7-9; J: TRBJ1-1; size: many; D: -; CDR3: CASSPLWQAEESTEAFF; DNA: TGTGCCAGCAGCCCCCTTTGGCAGGCGGAGGAGAGCACTGAAGCTTTCTTT
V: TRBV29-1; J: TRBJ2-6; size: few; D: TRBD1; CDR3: CSVWVGQGAPGANVLTF; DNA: TGCAGCGTTTGGGTGGGACAGGGGGCGCCCGGGGCCAACGTCCTGACTTTC
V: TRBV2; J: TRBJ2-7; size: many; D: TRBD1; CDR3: CASSEQGAQYEQYF; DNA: TGTGCCAGCAGTGAACAGGGGGCGCAATACGAGCAGTACTTC
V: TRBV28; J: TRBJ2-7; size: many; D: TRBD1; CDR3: CASTWDRGYEQYF; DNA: TGTGCCAGCACCTGGGACAGGGGTTACGAGCAGTACTTC
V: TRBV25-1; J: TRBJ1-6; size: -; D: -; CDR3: CASSEWGEVNSPLHF; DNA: TGTGCCAGCAGTGAATGGGGGGAGGTGAATTCACCCCTCCACTTT
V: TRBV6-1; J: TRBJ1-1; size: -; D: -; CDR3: CASTRRRNTEAFF; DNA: TGTGCCAGCACGAGGCGGAGGAACACTGAAGCTTTCTTT
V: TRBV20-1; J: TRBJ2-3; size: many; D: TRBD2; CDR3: CSARGTSDTDTQYF; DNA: TGCAGTGCTAGAGGGACTAGCGACACAGATACGCAGTATTTT
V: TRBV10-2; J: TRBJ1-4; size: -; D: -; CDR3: CASKGSGDGRATNEKLFF; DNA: TGCGCCAGCAAGGGTAGTGGGGATGGGAGAGCAACTAATGAAAAACTGTTTTTT
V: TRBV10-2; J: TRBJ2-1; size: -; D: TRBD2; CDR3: CASSDWWAGGRYNEQFF; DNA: TGCGCCAGCAGTGATTGGTGGGCGGGAGGGCGCTACAATGAGCAGTTCTTC
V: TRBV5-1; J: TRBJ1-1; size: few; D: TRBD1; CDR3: CASSLETGANTEAFF; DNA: TGCGCCAGCAGCTTGGAGACAGGGGCGAACACTGAAGCTTTCTTT
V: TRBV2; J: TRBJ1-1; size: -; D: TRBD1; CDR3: CTSSGDRLNTEAFF; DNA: TGTACCAGCAGTGGGGACAGACTGAACACTGAAGCTTTCTTT